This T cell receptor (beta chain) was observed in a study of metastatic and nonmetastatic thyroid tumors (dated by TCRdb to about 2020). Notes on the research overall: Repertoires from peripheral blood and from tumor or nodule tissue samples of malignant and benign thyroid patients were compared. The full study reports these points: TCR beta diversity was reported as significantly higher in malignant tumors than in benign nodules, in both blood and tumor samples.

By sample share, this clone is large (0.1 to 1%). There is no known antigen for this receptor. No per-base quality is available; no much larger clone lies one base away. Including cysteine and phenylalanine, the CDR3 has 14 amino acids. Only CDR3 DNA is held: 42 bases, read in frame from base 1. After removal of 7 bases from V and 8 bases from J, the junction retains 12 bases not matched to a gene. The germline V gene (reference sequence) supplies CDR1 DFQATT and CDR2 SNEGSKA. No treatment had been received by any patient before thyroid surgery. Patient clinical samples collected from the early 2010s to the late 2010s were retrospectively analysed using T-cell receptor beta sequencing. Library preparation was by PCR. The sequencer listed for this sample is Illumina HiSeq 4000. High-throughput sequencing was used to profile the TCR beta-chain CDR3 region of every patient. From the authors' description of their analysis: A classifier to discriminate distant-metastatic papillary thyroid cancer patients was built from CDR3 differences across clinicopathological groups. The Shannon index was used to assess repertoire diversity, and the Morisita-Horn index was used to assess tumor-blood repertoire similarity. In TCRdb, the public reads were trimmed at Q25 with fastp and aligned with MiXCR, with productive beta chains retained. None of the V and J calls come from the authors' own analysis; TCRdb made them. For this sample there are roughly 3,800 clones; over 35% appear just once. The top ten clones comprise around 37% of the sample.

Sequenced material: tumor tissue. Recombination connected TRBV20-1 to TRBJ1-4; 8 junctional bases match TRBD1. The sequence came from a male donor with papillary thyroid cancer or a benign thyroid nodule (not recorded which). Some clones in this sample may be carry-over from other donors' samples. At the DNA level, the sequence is TGCAGTGGATCAGGGGGCCTAGGGCTAGAAAAACTGTTTTTT. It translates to CSGSGGLGLEKLFF.